Detailed here is one TCR beta chain. Its specificity is not known. J lost 5 bases, V lost 0 bases, and 4 bases had no gene match. There are 14 residues in the CDR3. In germline, CDR1 is SEHNR, CDR2 FQNEAQ (reference sequence). The PCR ran on 60 Vbeta and 13 Jbeta primers. Sequencing used immunoSEQ multiplex PCR; TCRdb keeps in-frame clones, though not all of them. The sample records 160,000 or so clones, around 79% being singletons. This sample was included in a study of cytomegalovirus exposure and HLA in healthy donors. The overall study: A prior analysis found roughly 110 million unique TCR beta sequences from 150 million to 200 million T cells. Study-wide points: Sequencing had likely introduced a cluster of highly shared sequence variants as an artifact. Later work associated roughly 17,000 TCR beta sequences with HLA alleles at 0.05 false discovery rate. Prior analysis indicated that the majority of TCR beta V segments exhibited productivity approximately 87% or approximately 30% of the time.

The origin of this receptor is a man in his forties or fifties in good health and CMV-seronegative. The sequenced sample was PBMCs. The V and J genes are TRBV7-9 and TRBJ2-7; 7 bases align to TRBD1. The DNA for the CDR3 is TGTGCCAGCAGCTTAGCGAGACAGGGCCACGAGCAGTACTTC. It yields the protein CASSLARQGHEQYF. Using reference TRBV7-9 and TRBJ2-7 for the parts outside the CDR3, the full variable domain is DTGVSQNPRHKITKRGQNVTFRCDPISEHNRLYWYRQTLGQGPEFLTYFQNEAQLEKSRLLSDRFSAERPKGSFSTLEIQRTEQGDSAMYLCASSLARQGHEQYFGPGTRLTVT.